The sequence of this TCR beta chain was determined in a study of T cell repertoires in cytomegalovirus infection. Study findings and constraints: There were HLA-C-restricted CMV-specific TCR beta clonotypes dominating the ex vivo response.

TCRdb re-derived calls from the reads in MiXCR, one entry per CDR3 protein. The sample lists some 940,000 distinct CDR3 sequences; roughly 30% were seen once. About this clonotype itself: Its antigen is not identified.

After removal of 6 bases from V and 0 bases from J, the junction contained 10 bases not matched to a gene. The CDR3 runs 18 residues. This specimen was cultured CD8+ T cells from PBMCs, taken from culture after CMV antigen stimulation. The rearrangement uses TRBV12-3 or TRBV12-4 and TRBJ2-3; 12 bases are a match to TRBD2. The TCR was taken from a human donor in good health (CMV status not recorded). Some clones in this sample may be carry-over from other donors' samples. CDR3 sequence (DNA): TGTGCCAGCAGCCGGACTAGCGGGGCGCATTCCAGCACAGATACGCAGTATTTT. Translating gives CASSRTSGAHSSTDTQYF.